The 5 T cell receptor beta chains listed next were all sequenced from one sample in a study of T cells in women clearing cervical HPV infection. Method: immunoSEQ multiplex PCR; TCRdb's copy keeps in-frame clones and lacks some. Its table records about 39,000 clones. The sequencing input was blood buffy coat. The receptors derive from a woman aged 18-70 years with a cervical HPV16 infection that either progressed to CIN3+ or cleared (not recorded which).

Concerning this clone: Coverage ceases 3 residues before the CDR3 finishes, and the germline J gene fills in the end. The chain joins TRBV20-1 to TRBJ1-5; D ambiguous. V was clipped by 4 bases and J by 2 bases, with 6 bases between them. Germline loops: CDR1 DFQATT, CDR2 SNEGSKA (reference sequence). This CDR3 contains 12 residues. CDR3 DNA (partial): TGCAGTGCTAAGGTGGGCAATCAGCCC. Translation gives CSAKVGNQP. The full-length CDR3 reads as CSAKVGNQPQHF.

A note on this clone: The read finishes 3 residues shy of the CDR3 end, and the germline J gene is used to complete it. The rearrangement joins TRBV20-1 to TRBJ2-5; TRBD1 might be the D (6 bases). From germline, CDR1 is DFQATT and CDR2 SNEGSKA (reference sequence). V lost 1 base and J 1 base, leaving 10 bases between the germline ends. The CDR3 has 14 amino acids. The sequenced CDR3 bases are TGCAGTGCTAGAGGGGAACAGGGCCAAGAGACC. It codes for CSARGEQGQET. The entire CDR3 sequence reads CSARGEQGQETQYF.

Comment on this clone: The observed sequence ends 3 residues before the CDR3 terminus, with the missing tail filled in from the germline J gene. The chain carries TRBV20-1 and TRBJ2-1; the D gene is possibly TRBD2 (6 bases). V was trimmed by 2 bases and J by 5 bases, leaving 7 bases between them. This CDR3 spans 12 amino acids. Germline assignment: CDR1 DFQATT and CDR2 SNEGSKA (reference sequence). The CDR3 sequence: CSARWGDNEQFF. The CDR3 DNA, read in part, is TGCAGTGCTAGATGGGGGGACAATGAG.

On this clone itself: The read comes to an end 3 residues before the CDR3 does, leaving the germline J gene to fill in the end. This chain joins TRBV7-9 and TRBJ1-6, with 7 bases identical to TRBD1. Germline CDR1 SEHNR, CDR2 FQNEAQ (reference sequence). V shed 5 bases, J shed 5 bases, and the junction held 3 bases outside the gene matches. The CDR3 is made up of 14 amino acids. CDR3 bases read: TGTGCCAGCAGCACCGGGACAGATAATTCACCC. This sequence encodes CASSTGTDNSP. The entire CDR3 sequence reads CASSTGTDNSPLHF.

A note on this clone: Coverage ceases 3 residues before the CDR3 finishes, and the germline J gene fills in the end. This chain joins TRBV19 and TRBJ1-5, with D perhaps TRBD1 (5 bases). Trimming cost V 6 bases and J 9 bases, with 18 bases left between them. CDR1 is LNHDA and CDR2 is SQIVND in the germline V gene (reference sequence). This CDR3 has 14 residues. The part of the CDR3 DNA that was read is TGTGCCAGTAGAGAAGTGGCAGGGCCTTGGCCC. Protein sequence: CASREVAGPWP. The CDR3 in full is CASREVAGPWPQHF.